What follows describes a single T cell receptor beta chain. Its antigen is undetermined. Assay used: immunoSEQ multiplex PCR; TCRdb lists only in-frame clones, some missing. The sample contains about 120,000 clones, 88% of which appear only once. The record originates from a study of T cell responses to AZD1222 COVID-19 vaccine. Findings and limits, study-wide: Sampled repertoires all dated from after the peak T cell response. The study found vaccine-associated CD4 TCRs spanning spike, dominant at 160-218 and 743-854. In a largely white British group with more females than males, clonal diversity was possibly underestimated.

CDR3 size: 19 residues. Trimming stripped 4 bases from V and 0 bases from J, with 22 bases between. CDR1 and CDR2 (germline): SGHNT, YENEEA. This clonotype originated in an adult in good health. The starting material was peripheral blood, obtained on day 0 of AZD1222 vaccination. J is TRBJ1-5 and V is TRBV11-3; a possible D gene is TRBD1 (5 bases). For the CDR3, the DNA is TGTGCCAGCAGCTCGTGGCGGGGGGTTGGGTTTGATAGCAATCAGCCCCAGCATTTT. Residues: CASSSWRGVGFDSNQPQHF.